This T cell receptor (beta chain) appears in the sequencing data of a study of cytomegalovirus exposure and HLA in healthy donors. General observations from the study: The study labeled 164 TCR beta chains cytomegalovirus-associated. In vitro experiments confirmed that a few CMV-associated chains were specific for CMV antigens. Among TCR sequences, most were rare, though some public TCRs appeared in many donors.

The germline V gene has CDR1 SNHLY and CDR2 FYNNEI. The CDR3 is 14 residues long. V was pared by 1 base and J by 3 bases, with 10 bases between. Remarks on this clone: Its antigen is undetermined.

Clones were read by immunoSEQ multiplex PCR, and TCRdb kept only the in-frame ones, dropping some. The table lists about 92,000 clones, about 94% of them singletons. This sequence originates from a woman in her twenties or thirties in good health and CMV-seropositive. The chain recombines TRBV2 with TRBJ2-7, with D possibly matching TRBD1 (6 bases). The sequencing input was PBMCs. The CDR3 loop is CASSEDGTNYEQYF. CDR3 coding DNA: TGTGCCAGCAGTGAAGACGGGACAAACTACGAGCAGTACTTC.